These T cell receptor beta chains were read from a single sample in a study of blood T cell repertoires in COVID-19. This table comes from immunoSEQ multiplex PCR, and its TCRdb copy is limited to in-frame clones, with some not included. The top ten clones hold approximately 0.5% of a sample with about 160,000 clones, roughly 86% of them seen once. Source material: peripheral blood. All receptors come from a man aged 55 to 69 with COVID-19, enrolled during active disease. The CDR3 runs from the conserved cysteine through the conserved F or W. The D gene is left open where the match is weak. Expanded clones are given a class, and other clones once, few, many or no size at all.

CDR3 length	J gene	V gene	D gene	clone size	CDR3 DNA	CDR3 protein
15	TRBJ2-2	TRBV27	TRBD1	.	TGTGCCAGCAGCACCAGGGGGCGTTCCACCGGGGAGCTGTTTTTT	CASSTRGRSTGELFF
15	TRBJ2-7	TRBV5-1	TRBD2	.	TGCGCCAGCAGCTACGGGACTAGCGTACCCTACGAGCAGTACTTC	CASSYGTSVPYEQYF
14	TRBJ1-5	TRBV7-2	.	.	TGTGCCAGCAGCCTCTCGACAGGAAATCAGCCCCAGCATTTT	CASSLSTGNQPQHF
14	TRBJ2-7	TRBV15	TRBD1	.	TGTGCCACCCAGAGAGGGGACAGTAACTACGAGCAGTACTTC	CATQRGDSNYEQYF
13	TRBJ1-1	TRBV6-1	.	.	TGTGCCAGCAGTGACAGGGGGAACACTGAAGCTTTCTTT	CASSDRGNTEAFF
14	TRBJ1-5	TRBV6-5	.	.	TGTGCCAGCACCCGGGGGGCTGCGAATCAGCCCCAGCATTTT	CASTRGAANQPQHF
14	TRBJ2-3	TRBV3-1/TRBV3-2	.	.	TGTGCCAGCAGCCAGGATTTGGGCCGAGATACGCAGTATTTT	CASSQDLGRDTQYF
15	TRBJ2-1	TRBV24-1	TRBD2	once	TGTGCCACCAGTGATTTGCAGGCGGGAGCTATGGAGCAGTTCTTC	CATSDLQAGAMEQFF
12	TRBJ1-5	TRBV6-5	.	few	TGTGCCACGCGGACTGGCAATCAGCCCCAGCATTTT	CATRTGNQPQHF
16	TRBJ1-1	TRBV5-1	TRBD1	few	TGCGCCAGCAGCTTGGGCGCAGGGGGCAGTTACACTGAAGCTTTCTTT	CASSLGAGGSYTEAFF
14	TRBJ2-7	TRBV5-1	.	.	TGCGCCAGCAGCTATACCACAGGCGCCATCGAGCAGTACTTC	CASSYTTGAIEQYF
15	TRBJ2-7	TRBV21-1	.	once	TGTGCCAGCAGTCCGGACAGACTAAGCTCCTACGAGCAGTACTTC	CASSPDRLSSYEQYF
17	TRBJ2-1	TRBV7-6	TRBD2	.	TGTGCCAGCAGCTTAGTTCTCGCGGGAGGGCCTACTCATGAGCAGTTCTTC	CASSLVLAGGPTHEQFF
14	TRBJ2-1	TRBV6-2/TRBV6-3	.	.	TGTGCCAGCAGTTACAGAGGCGGGTACAATGAGCAGTTCTTC	CASSYRGGYNEQFF
16	TRBJ2-7	TRBV7-8	TRBD1	.	TGTGCCAGCAGCCCTGAACCGGGACAGGGGGCCTACGAGCAGTACTTC	CASSPEPGQGAYEQYF
15	TRBJ2-5	TRBV7-2	.	few	TGTGCCAGCAGCTTAGCGCGGCTACCCGAGGAGACCCAGTACTTC	CASSLARLPEETQYF
14	TRBJ2-3	TRBV29-1	TRBD2	.	TGCAGCCTACTCCTAGCGGGGCTCACAGATACGCAGTATTTT	CSLLLAGLTDTQYF
13	TRBJ1-3	TRBV10-3	.	once	TGTGCCATCAGTGCAAACTCTGGAAACACCATATATTTT	CAISANSGNTIYF
16	TRBJ1-5	TRBV28	.	.	TGTGCCAGCAGTTCGTCGGGACTCCCCTTCAATCAGCCCCAGCATTTT	CASSSSGLPFNQPQHF
13	TRBJ2-5	TRBV19	.	.	TGTGCCAGTAGTATAAACAGGGCGGAGACCCAGTACTTC	CASSINRAETQYF
21	TRBJ2-6	TRBV7-3	TRBD1	.	TGTGCCAGCAGCTTATTGGCCATACCGGGACAGGGCGACTCTGGGGCCAACGTCCTGACTTTC	CASSLLAIPGQGDSGANVLTF
16	TRBJ1-2	TRBV5-1	.	.	TGCGCCAGTAAAACAGGATGGGCCTTTCCCCCGGCGGGCTACACCTTC	CASKTGWAFPPAGYTF
16	TRBJ2-5	TRBV19	TRBD2	.	TGTGCCAGTAGTCCTCGGGCTAGCGGGGGTCAAGAGACCCAGTACTTC	CASSPRASGGQETQYF
14	TRBJ1-1	TRBV2	.	.	TGTGCCAGCAGTGAGGCCTTCCGGGGACTTGAAGCTTTCTTT	CASSEAFRGLEAFF
13	TRBJ1-1	TRBV5-1	.	.	TGCGCCAGCAGCTTGAACGGGTACACTGAAGCTTTCTTT	CASSLNGYTEAFF
15	TRBJ2-1	TRBV3-1/TRBV3-2	.	.	TGTGCCAGCAGCCAAGTAGCGGACCTGGGCTATGAGCAGTTCTTC	CASSQVADLGYEQFF
14	TRBJ1-3	TRBV11-2	.	.	TGTGCCAGCAGCTTAGACAGGGGTGGAAACACCATATATTTT	CASSLDRGGNTIYF
16	TRBJ2-1	TRBV4-3	TRBD1	.	TGCGCCAGCAGCCAAGCGGGACAGGCTTATTACAATGAGCAGTTCTTC	CASSQAGQAYYNEQFF
16	TRBJ2-2	TRBV18	TRBD1	.	TGTGCCAGCTCACCACGCCGGGACAGGTCCACCGGGGAGCTGTTTTTT	CASSPRRDRSTGELFF
13	TRBJ2-7	TRBV11-3	.	.	TGTGCCAGCAGCCCTAGCCACGGCTACGAGCAGTACTTC	CASSPSHGYEQYF
13	TRBJ1-2	TRBV5-1	TRBD1	.	TGCGCCAGCAGCCGGGGGGACAGGGACGGCTACACCTTC	CASSRGDRDGYTF
15	TRBJ2-7	TRBV3-1/TRBV3-2	.	.	TGTGCCAGCAGCCGGAGAGGTGGGGCCGACTACGAGCAGTACTTC	CASSRRGGADYEQYF
16	TRBJ1-1	TRBV19	TRBD1	once	TGTGCCAGTAGCAGGGGGCGGACAGGGGGCCAAACTGAAGCTTTCTTT	CASSRGRTGGQTEAFF
13	TRBJ1-4	TRBV18	.	.	TGTGCCAGCTCACCACCAGGGGTCGAAAAACTGTTTTTT	CASSPPGVEKLFF
14	TRBJ1-4	TRBV6-6	.	few	TGTGCCAGCAGACAGCTTGCAACTAATGAAAAACTGTTTTTT	CASRQLATNEKLFF
16	TRBJ2-7	TRBV10-3	TRBD1	.	TGTGCCATCAGTGAGCCCGGGACAGGGCGAAGCTACGAGCAGTACTTC	CAISEPGTGRSYEQYF
15	TRBJ2-1	TRBV14	TRBD2	.	TGTGCCAGCAGTCTTGGACTAGCTCGCTACAATGAGCAGTTCTTC	CASSLGLARYNEQFF
14	TRBJ2-3	TRBV19	TRBD1	.	TGTGCCACCTCCACCGGGACAGGAGCAGATACGCAGTATTTT	CATSTGTGADTQYF
15	TRBJ1-5	TRBV19	.	.	TGTGCCAGTACCCCCAGCGGGCGAGACAATCAGCCCCAGCATTTT	CASTPSGRDNQPQHF
14	TRBJ1-2	TRBV6-5	TRBD1	.	TGTGCCAGCAAGGCAGTACAGGGGAACTATGGCTACACCTTC	CASKAVQGNYGYTF
15	TRBJ2-1	TRBV4-1	.	.	TGCGCCAGCAGCCAAGTGCGGCTAGAGTACAATGAGCAGTTCTTC	CASSQVRLEYNEQFF
14	TRBJ1-1	TRBV19	.	.	TGTGCCAGTAGTATCCAGGGTTGGGTGACTGAAGCTTTCTTT	CASSIQGWVTEAFF
15	TRBJ1-1	TRBV5-1	.	.	TGCGCCAGCAGCAAGGGGAGGGGGTCGGATACTGAAGCTTTCTTT	CASSKGRGSDTEAFF
14	TRBJ2-1	TRBV18	.	.	TGTGCCAGCTCACCAGAGGCCGCCTACAATGAGCAGTTCTTC	CASSPEAAYNEQFF
15	TRBJ1-3	TRBV29-1	.	.	TGCAGCGTTGAAGAACGGGAAGGCTCTGGAAACACCATATATTTT	CSVEEREGSGNTIYF
14	TRBJ1-3	TRBV5-6	.	.	TGTGCCAGCAGCCCCGGGATCTCTGGAAACACCATATATTTT	CASSPGISGNTIYF
17	TRBJ2-1	TRBV19	TRBD1	once	TGTGCCAGTAGTATAGATCGGGGACAGGGGAGGACAAATGAGCAGTTCTTC	CASSIDRGQGRTNEQFF
16	TRBJ1-4	TRBV25-1	.	few	TGTGCCAGCAGTGAATATAAGGGGGCAACTAATGAAAAACTGTTTTTT	CASSEYKGATNEKLFF
19	TRBJ2-4	TRBV30	TRBD2	.	TGTGCCTGGAGTGTACAAGAGGCCGGGGGGATTTTAGCCAAAAACATTCAGTACTTC	CAWSVQEAGGILAKNIQYF
15	TRBJ1-5	TRBV27	.	.	TGTGCCAGCAGTTTAAAACTCTCTAGCAATCAGCCCCAGCATTTT	CASSLKLSSNQPQHF
16	TRBJ1-4	TRBV13	TRBD1	.	TGTGCCAGCAGCGCGCTGAACAGGGGGACTAATGAAAAACTGTTTTTT	CASSALNRGTNEKLFF
15	TRBJ2-7	TRBV9	TRBD1	.	TGTGCCAGCAGCGTCGGACAGGGGCTCCAGTTTGAGCAGTACTTC	CASSVGQGLQFEQYF
14	TRBJ1-5	TRBV6-5	.	.	TGTGCCAGCAGGGACACAGTGCCCCCTCAGCCCCAGCATTTT	CASRDTVPPQPQHF
12	TRBJ1-2	TRBV30	.	.	TGTGCCTGGAGCGGCCAGGGCTCGGGCTACACCTTC	CAWSGQGSGYTF
13	TRBJ1-1	TRBV19	.	.	TGTGCCAGTAGTTCTAACACAGGGAATGAAGCTTTCTTT	CASSSNTGNEAFF
16	TRBJ2-7	TRBV19	.	.	TGTGCCAGTAGTATAGGCTCAGGGGCCTCGACTTACGAGCAGTACTTC	CASSIGSGASTYEQYF
17	TRBJ2-2	TRBV14	TRBD1	.	TGTGCCAGCAGCCTTGCGAATGACAGGGGGGCCTTCCGGGAGCTGTTTTTT	CASSLANDRGAFRELFF
14	TRBJ1-2	TRBV19	TRBD1	.	TGTGCCAGTGTTAGACAGGGGTTGAACTATGGCTACACCTTC	CASVRQGLNYGYTF